These T cell receptor beta chains were read from a single sample in a study of CD8 T cells in Susac syndrome. TCRdb passed the immunoSEQ multiplex PCR reads through MiXCR, listing each CDR3 protein once. The sample has about 300,000 distinct CDR3 sequences, 92% seen once; the top ten hold 0.065%. Sample: CD4+ T cells from PBMCs. The receptors here all came from a human donor with multiple sclerosis. The CDR3 runs from the conserved cysteine through the conserved F or W. The D gene is left open where the match is weak. Clone size, where shown, is once, few, many, or a class for clones that have expanded.

J gene: TRBJ1-5; clone size: -; V gene: TRBV29-1; D gene: -; CDR3 protein: CSVADGGDSNQPQHF; CDR3 DNA: TGCAGCGTTGCGGATGGGGGCGATAGCAATCAGCCCCAGCATTTT
J gene: TRBJ2-7; clone size: -; V gene: TRBV29-1; D gene: -; CDR3 protein: CSARTAYEQYF; CDR3 DNA: TGCAGCGCCAGGACAGCCTACGAGCAGTACTTC
J gene: TRBJ2-7; clone size: -; V gene: TRBV4-3; D gene: -; CDR3 protein: CASSPSRERTYEQYF; CDR3 DNA: TGCGCCAGCAGCCCCAGTCGGGAGAGAACCTACGAGCAGTACTTC
J gene: TRBJ1-1; clone size: -; V gene: TRBV20-1; D gene: -; CDR3 protein: CSAARAGEAFF; CDR3 DNA: TGCAGTGCTGCACGGGCGGGAGAAGCTTTCTTT
J gene: TRBJ2-3; clone size: -; V gene: TRBV2; D gene: -; CDR3 protein: CASKVRIPDTQYF; CDR3 DNA: TGTGCCAGCAAGGTTCGAATCCCAGATACGCAGTATTTT
J gene: TRBJ2-3; clone size: -; V gene: TRBV5-8; D gene: TRBD2; CDR3 protein: CASSSGLYTQTDTQYF; CDR3 DNA: TGTGCCAGCAGCTCGGGACTATACACCCAAACAGATACGCAGTATTTT
J gene: TRBJ1-4; clone size: -; V gene: TRBV5-1; D gene: -; CDR3 protein: CASSLNVNVEKLFF; CDR3 DNA: TGCGCCAGCAGCTTGAACGTGAATGTTGAAAAACTGTTTTTT
J gene: TRBJ2-1; clone size: -; V gene: TRBV24-1; D gene: -; CDR3 protein: CATSDGPGGGYEQFF; CDR3 DNA: TGTGCCACCAGTGACGGGCCCGGCGGGGGCTATGAGCAGTTCTTC
J gene: TRBJ1-2; clone size: -; V gene: TRBV7-8; D gene: -; CDR3 protein: CASSSTPGRIFPGGYTF; CDR3 DNA: TGTGCCAGCAGCTCGACACCGGGACGGATTTTCCCTGGTGGCTACACCTTC
J gene: TRBJ1-4; clone size: -; V gene: TRBV20-1; D gene: -; CDR3 protein: CSASAGDAPEKLFF; CDR3 DNA: TGCAGTGCTAGTGCAGGGGACGCTCCCGAAAAACTGTTTTTT
J gene: TRBJ1-2; clone size: -; V gene: TRBV19; D gene: -; CDR3 protein: CASNSGTPYGYTF; CDR3 DNA: TGTGCCAGCAATTCCGGGACCCCCTATGGCTACACCTTC
J gene: TRBJ1-2; clone size: -; V gene: TRBV30; D gene: -; CDR3 protein: CAWSVRGINGYTF; CDR3 DNA: TGTGCCTGGAGTGTACGAGGGATTAATGGCTACACCTTC
J gene: TRBJ2-1; clone size: -; V gene: TRBV3-1; D gene: -; CDR3 protein: CASSRLSNSGIHEQFF; CDR3 DNA: TGTGCCAGCAGCCGTCTTTCGAACTCCGGTATCCATGAGCAGTTCTTC
J gene: TRBJ2-7; clone size: -; V gene: TRBV18; D gene: -; CDR3 protein: CASSPDGDAYEQYF; CDR3 DNA: TGTGCCAGCTCCCCCGACGGGGACGCCTACGAGCAGTACTTC
J gene: TRBJ2-3; clone size: -; V gene: TRBV19; D gene: -; CDR3 protein: CASSFPGTDTQYF; CDR3 DNA: TGTGCCAGTAGTTTCCCCGGCACAGATACGCAGTATTTT
J gene: TRBJ2-6; clone size: -; V gene: TRBV7-3; D gene: -; CDR3 protein: CASSLIARGISGANVLTF; CDR3 DNA: TGTGCCAGCAGCTTAATCGCGAGGGGTATCTCTGGGGCCAACGTCCTGACTTTC
J gene: TRBJ1-1; clone size: -; V gene: TRBV6-2/TRBV6-3; D gene: -; CDR3 protein: CASSAPISMNTEAFF; CDR3 DNA: TGTGCCAGCAGTGCGCCGATAAGTATGAACACTGAAGCTTTCTTT
J gene: TRBJ1-1; clone size: -; V gene: TRBV20-1; D gene: -; CDR3 protein: CSVWGTEAFF; CDR3 DNA: TGCAGTGTTTGGGGAACTGAAGCTTTCTTT
J gene: TRBJ1-4; clone size: few; V gene: TRBV7-9; D gene: -; CDR3 protein: CASSPIQFPSNEKLFF; CDR3 DNA: TGTGCCAGCAGCCCCATCCAGTTCCCATCAAATGAAAAACTGTTTTTT
J gene: TRBJ2-3; clone size: -; V gene: TRBV3-1; D gene: TRBD2; CDR3 protein: CASSQVGTLTSGTFTDTQYF; CDR3 DNA: TGTGCCAGCAGCCAAGTGGGGACTTTGACTAGCGGTACGTTCACAGATACGCAGTATTTT
J gene: TRBJ1-3; clone size: -; V gene: TRBV20-1; D gene: -; CDR3 protein: CSAFRAGMTSGNTIYF; CDR3 DNA: TGCAGTGCTTTCAGGGCGGGCATGACCTCTGGAAACACCATATATTTT
J gene: TRBJ2-4; clone size: once; V gene: TRBV4-3; D gene: TRBD2; CDR3 protein: CASSQEPPGGLAGKKNIQYF; CDR3 DNA: TGCGCCAGCAGCCAAGAGCCGCCAGGGGGGCTAGCGGGGAAGAAAAACATTCAGTACTTC
J gene: TRBJ2-1; clone size: once; V gene: TRBV5-1; D gene: -; CDR3 protein: CASSFSGHPRDEQFF; CDR3 DNA: TGCGCCAGCAGCTTTTCAGGACACCCTCGCGATGAGCAGTTCTTC
J gene: TRBJ2-1; clone size: -; V gene: TRBV20-1; D gene: TRBD2; CDR3 protein: CSARGGTSGSREQFF; CDR3 DNA: TGCAGTGCTAGAGGTGGGACTAGCGGGAGCAGGGAGCAGTTCTTC
J gene: TRBJ2-5; clone size: -; V gene: TRBV12-3/TRBV12-4; D gene: TRBD1; CDR3 protein: CASSTFPKRGGASWTQYF; CDR3 DNA: TGTGCCAGCTCCACTTTCCCAAAGAGAGGGGGCGCGTCCTGGACCCAGTACTTC
J gene: TRBJ2-6; clone size: -; V gene: TRBV19; D gene: TRBD1; CDR3 protein: CASSATGGFSGANVLTF; CDR3 DNA: TGTGCCAGTAGTGCGACAGGGGGTTTCTCTGGGGCCAACGTCCTGACTTTC
J gene: TRBJ1-2; clone size: -; V gene: TRBV23-1; D gene: -; CDR3 protein: CASSDRSSSTGYGYTF; CDR3 DNA: TGCGCCAGCAGTGACAGAAGTTCCTCTACAGGCTATGGCTACACCTTC
J gene: TRBJ2-3; clone size: -; V gene: TRBV2; D gene: TRBD1; CDR3 protein: CASRRQPGTGGDTQYF; CDR3 DNA: TGTGCCAGCAGGCGCCAACCCGGGACAGGGGGCGATACGCAGTATTTT
J gene: TRBJ2-7; clone size: once; V gene: TRBV9; D gene: -; CDR3 protein: CASSPPGLGQNEQYF; CDR3 DNA: TGTGCCAGCAGCCCCCCCGGCCTGGGTCAGAACGAGCAGTACTTC
J gene: TRBJ1-1; clone size: -; V gene: TRBV2; D gene: -; CDR3 protein: CASSEAALRRWGESNTEAFF; CDR3 DNA: TGTGCCAGCAGTGAAGCGGCCCTCAGAAGGTGGGGGGAATCGAACACTGAAGCTTTCTTT
J gene: TRBJ2-3; clone size: once; V gene: TRBV3-1; D gene: TRBD2; CDR3 protein: CASSQDTLSGADTQYF; CDR3 DNA: TGTGCCAGCAGCCAAGATACTCTTAGCGGGGCAGATACGCAGTATTTT
J gene: TRBJ2-3; clone size: few; V gene: TRBV27; D gene: -; CDR3 protein: CASSFASTDTQYF; CDR3 DNA: TGTGCCAGCAGTTTTGCGAGCACAGATACGCAGTATTTT
J gene: TRBJ2-7; clone size: few; V gene: TRBV29-1; D gene: -; CDR3 protein: CSVEGGPGYEQYF; CDR3 DNA: TGCAGCGTTGAAGGGGGGCCCGGCTACGAGCAGTACTTC
J gene: TRBJ1-5; clone size: -; V gene: TRBV2; D gene: -; CDR3 protein: CASREFGTPKRHF; CDR3 DNA: TGTGCCAGCAGAGAATTTGGGACACCGAAGAGGCATTTT
J gene: TRBJ2-7; clone size: -; V gene: TRBV20-1; D gene: TRBD2; CDR3 protein: CSAISGLAGTYEQYF; CDR3 DNA: TGCAGTGCTATTTCGGGACTAGCGGGAACCTACGAGCAGTACTTC
J gene: TRBJ2-5; clone size: -; V gene: TRBV29-1; D gene: TRBD2; CDR3 protein: CSYRREGVVTQYF; CDR3 DNA: TGCAGCTATAGGCGGGAGGGGGTGGTGACCCAGTACTTC
J gene: TRBJ2-7; clone size: -; V gene: TRBV14; D gene: -; CDR3 protein: CASSQDLRTYYEQYF; CDR3 DNA: TGTGCCAGCAGCCAAGATCTAAGGACATACTACGAGCAGTACTTC
J gene: TRBJ2-1; clone size: -; V gene: TRBV29-1; D gene: TRBD1; CDR3 protein: CSVGDRDRGIWSSYNEQFF; CDR3 DNA: TGCAGCGTGGGAGACCGGGACAGGGGGATTTGGAGCTCCTACAATGAGCAGTTCTTC
J gene: TRBJ2-2; clone size: -; V gene: TRBV30; D gene: TRBD1; CDR3 protein: CAWSGQGDVSAGELFF; CDR3 DNA: TGTGCCTGGAGTGGACAGGGGGATGTTTCGGCCGGGGAGCTGTTTTTT
J gene: TRBJ2-4; clone size: -; V gene: TRBV28; D gene: TRBD2; CDR3 protein: CASSSGGSWNIQYF; CDR3 DNA: TGTGCCAGCAGTTCGGGGGGGAGTTGGAACATTCAGTACTTC
J gene: TRBJ2-7; clone size: -; V gene: TRBV6-5; D gene: -; CDR3 protein: CASSYSLYLFGEQYF; CDR3 DNA: TGTGCCAGCAGTTACTCCCTCTACCTCTTCGGGGAGCAGTACTTC
J gene: TRBJ1-2; clone size: -; V gene: TRBV29-1; D gene: -; CDR3 protein: CSVEWTDYGYTF; CDR3 DNA: TGCAGCGTTGAATGGACGGACTATGGCTACACCTTC
J gene: TRBJ2-7; clone size: few; V gene: TRBV11-3; D gene: -; CDR3 protein: CASSLAGDEQYF; CDR3 DNA: TGTGCCAGCAGCTTAGCTGGCGACGAGCAGTACTTC